This T cell receptor (beta chain) appears in the sequencing data of a study of CD8 T cells in ankylosing spondylitis. Study results and caveats: From matched ankylosing spondylitis synovial fluid, disease-linked clones were reportedly recovered at significantly enriched levels. CD8+ disease-linked clones were present at relatively low frequencies in blood. Seemingly characteristic of ankylosing spondylitis blood was a TCR beta motif consisting of about 8 highly homologous variants.

This clonotype was detected once. Its target is unknown. Trimming left V 5 bases short and J 0 bases short, with 14 bases between. CDR1 is LNHDA and CDR2 is SQIVND in the germline V gene (reference sequence). There are 15 residues in the CDR3. Quantitative 5'-RACE with molecular barcodes produced the TCR beta libraries. TCRdb analysed the 5' RACE reads with MiXCR anew, one entry per CDR3 protein. The repertoire holds roughly 370,000 distinct CDR3 sequences, with about 20% as singletons. The sequence came from a male donor with ankylosing spondylitis. Sequencing input: blood, either unsorted or a sorted T cell fraction (not recorded which). This sequence joins TRBV19 and TRBJ2-7; D may be TRBD1 (6 bases). The CDR3 DNA reads TGTGCCAGTAGTCACAGGGACACCTACTCCTACGAGCAGTACTTC. It specifies CASSHRDTYSYEQYF.